The entry below describes one T cell receptor beta chain. This entry belongs to a study of blood T cell repertoires in COVID-19. On the study more broadly: Sites across the United States, Italy and Spain contributed samples from acute and convalescent COVID-19.

Germline CDR1 is SGDLS and CDR2 is YYNGEE. With 0 bases removed from V and 6 bases from J, the gap between germline ends came to 18 bases. The CDR3 covers 16 residues. Authors' processing steps: Reference gene primers were amplified, and this amplification served to estimate nucleated cell counts. The assay was immunoSEQ multiplex PCR, and TCRdb's table has in-frame clones only and misses some. The V and J calls and clone size were taken over from that table, and D and trimming were inferred from the DNA. This sample yields tens of thousands of clones, of which around three quarters are seen a single time; approximately 29% belongs to the top ten.

The V gene is TRBV9, the J gene TRBJ1-2; tentative D call: TRBD1 (6 bases). The TCR sequence derives from a woman older than 75 with active or convalescent COVID-19. Sequencing input: peripheral blood. The CDR3 DNA reads TGTGCCAGCAGCGTAGCCGAGGGCAGGGGAATAGATGGCTACACCTTC. It specifies CASSVAEGRGIDGYTF.